The 7 T cell receptor beta chains below were found in one sample sequenced in a study of identical twins. Using its own MiXCR run on the 5' RACE reads, TCRdb lists one record per CDR3 protein. The table has more than 1.5 million distinct CDR3 sequences, under 35% seen once. The sequencing input was cord blood. The receptors stem from a newborn girl in good health.

J is TRBJ2-7 and V is TRBV7-9; D remains unclear. CDR1 SEHNR and CDR2 FQNEAQ come from the germline V gene (reference sequence). V was clipped by 9 bases and J by 7 bases, with 25 bases between them. There are 15 residues in the CDR3. CDR3 sequence (DNA): TGTGCCAGTGCCCGGGTCCCCCCCTCCTACAATGAGCAGTACTTC. The encoded protein is CASARVPPSYNEQYF. The full variable domain, its missing parts supplied by reference TRBV7-9 and TRBJ2-7, is DTGVSQNPRHKITKRGQNVTFRCDPISEHNRLYWYRQTLGQGPEFLTYFQNEAQLEKSRLLSDRFSAERPKGSFSTLEIQRTEQGDSAMYLCASARVPPSYNEQYFGPGTRLTVT.

The rearrangement uses TRBV6-2 or TRBV6-3 and TRBJ2-1, with D perhaps TRBD2 (6 bases). V lost 3 bases, J lost 2 bases, and 17 bases lay in between. The CDR3 spans 17 residues. Germline values: CDR1 MNHEY, CDR2 SVGEGT. CDR3 in amino acids: CASSYGVGRGTYNEQFF. The CDR3 DNA sequence: TGTGCCAGCAGTTATGGGGTAGGGCGGGGAACCTACAATGAGCAGTTCTTC.

For this clonotype: One junction end does not reproduce the germline sequence, and a read error may be involved. The J gene is TRBJ2-7, the V gene TRBV7-8; 7 bases line up with TRBD1. The CDR3 is 17 residues long. Germline CDR1 and CDR2: SGHVS and FQNEAQ. CDR3 in DNA: TGTGCCAGCAGCAGAGATCGAGGGACAGCGGACTCCTACGAGCAGGACTTC. Amino acid sequence: CASSRDRGTADSYEQDF.

Many counts were recorded for this clonotype. This chain links TRBV28 with TRBJ2-1; D is unresolved. The V gene lost 3 bases and the J gene lost 2 bases, with 5 bases spanning the gap. Per the germline V gene, CDR1 is MDHEN and CDR2 is SYDVKM. The CDR3 is 13 amino acids. The CDR3 bases are TGTGCCAGCAGTTTCGTCCCCTACAATGAGCAGTTCTTC. Residues: CASSFVPYNEQFF.

Comment on this clonotype: An end of the junction does not agree with germline; a read error may underlie this. The chain is built from TRBV3-1 and TRBJ2-1, with TRBD1 identical over 12 bases. CDR3 length: 15 amino acids. Per the germline V gene, CDR1 is LGHDT and CDR2 is YNNKEL (reference sequence). Here the CDR3 DNA reads TGTGTCAGCAGCCGGGGACAGGGGGCGCGGAATGAGCAGTTCTTC. Amino acids: CVSSRGQGARNEQFF.

This clonotype was picked up a small number of times. The rearrangement uses TRBV27 and TRBJ2-3; 10 bases align to TRBD2. The CDR3 length is 16 residues. The V gene end was trimmed by 5 bases and the J gene end by 9 bases; junction bases not matched to a gene: 14. CDR1 and CDR2 (germline): MNHEY, SMNVEV (reference sequence). DNA for the CDR3: TGTGCCAGCAGTGTTCTAGCGGGAGAAGTGTTGCCAACGCAGTATTTT. As protein: CASSVLAGEVLPTQYF.

This clonotype appeared a few times. This rearrangement joins TRBV12-3 or TRBV12-4 to TRBJ1-4, with D perhaps TRBD1 (5 bases). Trimming took 3 bases from V and 6 from J, leaving 11 bases between them. The CDR3 is made up of 14 amino acids. The CDR3 sequence: CASSLRLRDEKLFF. Written as DNA, the CDR3 is TGTGCCAGCAGTTTGAGGCTCAGGGATGAAAAACTGTTTTTT.